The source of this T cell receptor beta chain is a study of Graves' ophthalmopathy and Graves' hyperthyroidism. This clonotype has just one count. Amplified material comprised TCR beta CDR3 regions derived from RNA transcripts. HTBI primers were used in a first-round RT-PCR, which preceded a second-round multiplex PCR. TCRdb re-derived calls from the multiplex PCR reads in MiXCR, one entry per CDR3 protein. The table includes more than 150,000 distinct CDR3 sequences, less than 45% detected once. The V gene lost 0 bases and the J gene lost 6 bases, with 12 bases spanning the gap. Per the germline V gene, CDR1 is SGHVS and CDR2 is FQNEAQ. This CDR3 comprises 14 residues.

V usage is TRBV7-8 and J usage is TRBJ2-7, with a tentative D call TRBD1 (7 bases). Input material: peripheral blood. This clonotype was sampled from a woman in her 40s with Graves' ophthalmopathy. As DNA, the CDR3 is TGTGCCAGCAGCTTAGCGGAGGGGGCCCGCGAGCAGTACTTC. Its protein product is CASSLAEGAREQYF.